This T cell receptor beta chain was captured by sequencing in a study of blood T cell repertoires in COVID-19. Germline CDR1 reads LGHNA; CDR2 reads YSLEER. J gave up 1 base and V 2 bases, and 6 bases lay outside the gene matches. This CDR3 is 16 amino acids long. Only in-frame clones appear in the TCRdb table, and some are missing; sequencing was by immunoSEQ multiplex PCR. The repertoire holds more than 65,000 clones, with 87% as singletons. V and J are TRBV4-3 and TRBJ2-5, with TRBD1 matching 8 bases. The sequenced sample consisted of peripheral blood. The TCR sequence derives from a man aged 50 to 60 with active COVID-19. CDR3 nucleotide sequence: TGCGCCAGCAGCCAAAACCAGGGGGCTCCCCAAGAGACCCAGTACTTC. Encoded protein: CASSQNQGAPQETQYF.